The text below deals with one TCR beta chain. The antigen remains unidentified. The same CDR3 is also encoded by other DNA sequences in this sample. The donor population consisted of healthy HIV-negative adults with no recent acute infections or vaccinations. The record originates from a study of shared clonotypes between healthy human individuals. TCRdb's table, derived via immunoSEQ multiplex PCR, lists solely in-frame clones and lacks some. The data show 2 million to 2.5 million clones, over 90% seen once. V was trimmed by 2 bases and J by 3 bases, leaving 5 bases between them. Germline lookup yields CDR1 MNHNY and CDR2 SVGAGI (reference sequence). The CDR3 is 12 residues long. The study's findings and limits: Across a handful of donors, naive CD4 shared around 5%, naive CD8 over 3%, memory CD4 roughly 2.2%, memory CD8 over 0.3%. The researchers took only blood, and tissue repertoires probably look different.

The receptor was isolated from a man aged 18-30 years in good health. Some clones in this sample may be carry-over from other donors' samples. The rearrangement joins TRBV6-6 to TRBJ2-7; D perhaps matches TRBD2 (5 bases). The sequencing sample was made of naive CD4+ T cells from PBMCs. Subset specified: CD45RA+ positively selected. The DNA for the CDR3 is TGTGCCAGCAGTTACCGGGGCTACGAGCAGTACTTC. Amino acids: CASSYRGYEQYF.